The rows below give T cell receptor beta chains drawn from one sample of a study of vaccination effects on CD4 cells after COVID-19. No antigens are known for them. Libraries were prepared by immunoSEQ multiplex PCR; TCRdb keeps only in-frame clonotypes and omits some of them. This table has roughly 56,000 clones, 60% to 75% appearing once. The sample consisted of CD4+ T cells from PBMCs cultured with HCoV-229E spike peptides, taken after COVID-19 vaccination. These receptors were obtained from a human donor who received a COVID-19 vaccine. The CDR3 runs from the conserved cysteine through the conserved F or W. D genes are given only for firm matches. Clone sizes are given selectively: once, few, many, or a class where the clone is expanded.

cdr3_aa	cdr3_nt	d_call	v_call	j_call	clone_size
CASSLGETETQYF	TGTGCCAGCAGCTTAGGAGAGACGGAGACCCAGTACTTC	-	TRBV11-1	TRBJ2-5	-
CATNRGGPTGELFF	TGTGCCACCAATAGGGGGGGACCCACCGGGGAGCTGTTTTTT	-	TRBV25-1	TRBJ2-2	-
CASSENMGKGYGYTF	TGTGCCAGCAGTGAAAATATGGGAAAGGGGTATGGCTACACCTTC	-	TRBV6-1	TRBJ1-2	once
CASSVVGTGGLDTQYF	TGTGCCAGCAGCGTAGTCGGAACGGGGGGGTTAGATACGCAGTATTTT	TRBD2	TRBV9	TRBJ2-3	-
CASSLFGNLQGLGEKLFF	TGTGCCAGCAGTTTATTCGGAAACCTTCAGGGGCTGGGGGAAAAACTGTTTTTT	-	TRBV28	TRBJ1-4	-
CASSSGGPSTDTQYF	TGTGCCAGCAGTTCCGGGGGCCCTAGCACAGATACGCAGTATTTT	-	TRBV28	TRBJ2-3	-
CAWRIAGNPIVDF	TGTGCCTGGAGGATCGCGGGAAACCCCATTGTGGACTTC	-	TRBV30	TRBJ2-4	-
CASSVSGQGIGEAFF	TGTGCCAGCAGCGTCTCGGGACAGGGAATCGGTGAAGCTTTCTTT	TRBD1	TRBV9	TRBJ1-1	-
CASTGASGNTIYF	TGTGCCAGCACAGGGGCCTCTGGAAACACCATATATTTT	-	TRBV28	TRBJ1-3	-
CASSQRIDGETQYF	TGCGCCAGCAGCCAACGAATCGATGGAGAGACCCAGTACTTC	-	TRBV4-1	TRBJ2-5	-
CASSPIQGLRSTEAFF	TGTGCCAGCAGCCCGATACAGGGATTAAGGAGCACTGAAGCTTTCTTT	-	TRBV11-1	TRBJ1-1	-
CASSQGALVEKLFF	TGTGCCAGTAGTCAAGGGGCATTAGTCGAAAAACTGTTTTTT	-	TRBV19	TRBJ1-4	-
CASSLGLAGNVVGETQYF	TGTGCCAGCAGCTTAGGACTAGCGGGGAACGTGGTGGGAGAGACCCAGTACTTC	TRBD2	TRBV7-9	TRBJ2-5	-
CATSDFKGDNSNQPQHF	TGTGCCACCAGTGATTTTAAGGGGGACAATAGCAATCAGCCCCAGCATTTT	-	TRBV24-1	TRBJ1-5	-
CATSDPGQGNQPQHF	TGTGCCACCAGTGATCCGGGACAGGGTAATCAGCCCCAGCATTTT	TRBD1	TRBV24-1	TRBJ1-5	few
CATLSWGASTDTQYF	TGTGCCACCTTATCCTGGGGGGCCAGCACAGATACGCAGTATTTT	-	TRBV5-4	TRBJ2-3	-
CASSDRGQGADGYTF	TGTGCCAGCAGTGACCGCGGACAGGGGGCCGATGGCTACACCTTC	TRBD1	TRBV6-2/TRBV6-3	TRBJ1-2	-
CASSQDEDTQYF	TGCGCCAGCAGCCAAGACGAGGATACGCAGTATTTT	-	TRBV4-1	TRBJ2-3	few
CASSGYRGLADTQYF	TGTGCCAGCAGCGGCTACAGGGGGCTCGCAGATACGCAGTATTTT	TRBD1	TRBV9	TRBJ2-3	-
CAWSAPGRNTEAFF	TGTGCCTGGAGCGCCCCAGGTAGGAACACTGAAGCTTTCTTT	-	TRBV30	TRBJ1-1	-
CAWSVAGAILAKNIQYF	TGTGCCTGGAGTGTGGCGGGGGCGATACTAGCCAAAAACATTCAGTACTTC	-	TRBV30	TRBJ2-4	-
CASSQDLGGNQPQHF	TGTGCCAGCAGCCAAGATCTGGGGGGAAATCAGCCCCAGCATTTT	-	TRBV3-1/TRBV3-2	TRBJ1-5	-
CASVQGVGYYGYTF	TGTGCCAGCGTACAGGGGGTTGGCTACTATGGCTACACCTTC	TRBD1	TRBV14	TRBJ1-2	-
CASDRTGGMNEQFF	TGCGCCAGCGACCGGACAGGCGGAATGAATGAGCAGTTCTTC	TRBD1	TRBV5-1	TRBJ2-1	-
CASSPTPGGSYNEQFF	TGTGCCAGCAGTCCGACTCCCGGCGGGTCCTACAATGAGCAGTTCTTC	-	TRBV5-6	TRBJ2-1	-
CASSYSILAATGELFF	TGTGCCAGCAGTTACTCGATACTAGCGGCCACCGGGGAGCTGTTTTTT	TRBD2	TRBV6-5	TRBJ2-2	-
CASSAQGGDGGYTF	TGTGCCAGCAGCGCACAGGGCGGTGACGGTGGCTACACCTTC	-	TRBV7-2	TRBJ1-2	-
CASSYRQGAPGYTF	TGTGCCAGCAGCTATAGACAGGGGGCGCCTGGCTACACCTTC	TRBD1	TRBV7-2	TRBJ1-2	-
CASRVLANEKLFF	TGTGCCTCCCGGGTTCTGGCTAATGAAAAACTGTTTTTT	-	TRBV11-2	TRBJ1-4	many
CASSLESDYGYTF	TGTGCCAGCAGTTTGGAGTCTGACTATGGCTACACCTTC	-	TRBV12-3/TRBV12-4	TRBJ1-2	-
CASSLGGSYNEQFF	TGTGCCAGCAGCTTAGGGGGCTCCTACAATGAGCAGTTCTTC	-	TRBV7-9	TRBJ2-1	-
CASSLVFSGAGNTIYF	TGCGCCAGCAGCTTGGTATTTTCCGGGGCTGGAAACACCATATATTTT	-	TRBV5-1	TRBJ1-3	few
CASSRDRVGNEKLFF	TGTGCCAGTAGTAGGGACAGGGTCGGTAATGAAAAACTGTTTTTT	TRBD1	TRBV19	TRBJ1-4	-
CASSGQGGEAFF	TGTGCCAGTAGCGGACAGGGAGGCGAAGCTTTCTTT	TRBD1	TRBV19	TRBJ1-1	few
CASTPPGRTQETQYF	TGTGCCAGCACCCCCCCCGGCAGGACTCAAGAGACCCAGTACTTC	-	TRBV6-5	TRBJ2-5	-
CASSRREAETQYF	TGTGCCAGCAGCCGCAGGGAAGCGGAGACCCAGTACTTC	-	TRBV12-3/TRBV12-4	TRBJ2-5	-
CASSDPANTGELFF	TGTGCCAGCAGTGATCCAGCGAACACCGGGGAGCTGTTTTTT	-	TRBV2	TRBJ2-2	-
CASSRDRNNEQFF	TGTGCCAGCAGCAGGGACAGGAACAATGAGCAGTTCTTC	TRBD1	TRBV7-7	TRBJ2-1	-
CASSYNRGLYEKLFF	TGTGCCAGCAGTTACAACAGGGGGCTATATGAAAAACTGTTTTTT	TRBD1	TRBV6-5	TRBJ1-4	-
CASTVWAGATEAFF	TGTGCCAGTACCGTATGGGCAGGGGCCACTGAAGCTTTCTTT	-	TRBV19	TRBJ1-1	-
CAISESISTGHIQYF	TGTGCCATCAGTGAGTCGATTAGTACAGGCCACATTCAGTACTTC	-	TRBV10-3	TRBJ2-4	-
CASSPTTLGAGGTEAFF	TGTGCCAGCAGCCCCACTACTTTGGGAGCGGGGGGCACTGAAGCTTTCTTT	-	TRBV3-1/TRBV3-2	TRBJ1-1	-
CSVAGIDNTGELFF	TGCAGCGTTGCTGGTATTGACAACACCGGGGAGCTGTTTTTT	-	TRBV29-1	TRBJ2-2	-
CSARTGGAPNSPLHF	TGCAGCGCACGAACGGGGGGGGCTCCTAATTCACCCCTCCACTTT	-	TRBV29-1	TRBJ1-6	-
CASSVQGASTGELFF	TGTGCCAGCAGTGTTCAGGGGGCGAGCACCGGGGAGCTGTTTTTT	TRBD1	TRBV2	TRBJ2-2	-